The sequence of this T cell receptor beta chain was determined in a study of PD-1 blockade in classical Hodgkin lymphoma. Study findings and constraints: Complete responders entered with baseline diversity on par with newly diagnosed patients, the results showed. Compared with healthy donors, newly diagnosed patients reportedly showed lower baseline TCR diversity. CD4+ TCR diversity rose significantly by C4D1, and CD8+ TCR diversity did not.

TCRdb's copy holds only in-frame clones and misses some; the assay was immunoSEQ multiplex PCR. Of approximately 13,000 clones detected, 81% appear once; the ten largest clones hold around 22%. The CDR3 sequence is 14 residues long. Germline assignment: CDR1 KGHSH and CDR2 LQKENI. Trimming took off 3 bases at V and 4 bases at J, with 12 bases between the two ends. Comments on this clone: What it recognizes is unknown.

Each patient relapsed following autologous stem cell transplantation, and prior brentuximab vedotin exposure differed. This clonotype was obtained from a human donor with classical Hodgkin lymphoma. Material: peripheral blood mononuclear cells (PBMCs), obtained at baseline. The rearrangement joins TRBV18 to TRBJ1-2; D is undetermined. The chain's CDR3 is CASSPGGLSYGYTF. For the CDR3, the DNA is TGTGCCAGCTCACCTGGAGGGTTAAGCTATGGCTACACCTTC.